The clone carrying this T cell receptor (beta chain) was seen more than once but under ten times. Its target is unknown. This sample was taken from a study of blood T cells in healthy people across ages. General study points: Roughly linear declines in TCR beta diversity per million T cells occurred with age.

Healthy Russian Caucasian donors spanned ages roughly 6 to 90 years. Deletions cut 7 bases from V and 0 bases from J, with 16 bases between. CDR3 length equals 15 residues. Germline V gives CDR1 MDHEN, CDR2 SYDVKM. Through a sample-barcoded 5' primer and a J-beta primer mix, a second PCR was run for roughly 7 to 11 cycles. TCRdb recomputed calls from the 5' RACE reads with MiXCR, one row per CDR3 protein. The sample holds roughly 1.9 million distinct CDR3 sequences; approximately 40% are singletons and the top ten take 23%. The clonotype was recovered from a human donor in good health. The chain is built from TRBV28 and TRBJ2-7, with D perhaps given as TRBD1 or TRBD2 (6 bases each). Sequencing used blood. The CDR3 protein is CASTTGGDNSYEQYF. The CDR3 DNA sequence: TGTGCCAGCACCACAGGCGGGGACAACTCCTACGAGCAGTACTTC.